The next 14 T cell receptor beta chains were all read from a single sample in a study of T cells after yellow fever vaccination. TCRdb used MiXCR to reprocess the 5' RACE reads, holding one entry per CDR3 protein. This repertoire shows some 220,000 distinct CDR3 sequences, approximately 3% found once; its top ten account for about 3%. Here the sequenced sample was CD4+ T cells sorted from PBMCs, taken 10 days after the yellow fever booster vaccination. Receptor source: a man younger than 35 who received the YFV17D yellow fever vaccine.

The rearrangement uses TRBV30 and TRBJ1-5; D is unclear. Germline CDR1 GTSNPN, CDR2 SVGIG (reference sequence). This CDR3 region has 15 residues. The V gene lost 2 bases and the J gene lost 5 bases, with 16 bases spanning the gap. In DNA, the CDR3 is TGTGCCTGGAGTCCCCGTATAGGGAATCATCAGCCCCAGCATTTT. Its protein is CAWSPRIGNHQPQHF.

This clonotype was detected a few times. The gene calls are TRBV4-3 and TRBJ1-5; tentative D call: TRBD1 (5 bases). CDR1 LGHNA and CDR2 YSLEER come from the germline V gene. CDR3 size: 15 residues. The V end lost 3 bases, the J end lost 5 bases, and 14 bases lay between the germline ends. CDR3 nucleotide sequence: TGCGCCAGCAGCCAGAGGGCCAGGGTCGATCAGCCCCAGCATTTT. It codes for CASSQRARVDQPQHF.

This clonotype appeared many times. The V call is TRBV5-4, the J call TRBJ2-7; 7 bases agree with TRBD1. The CDR3 has 15 residues. V trimming: 2 bases; J trimming: 7 bases; junction bases outside the gene matches: 12. In germline, CDR1 is SGHNT, CDR2 YYREEE (reference sequence). CDR3 in amino acids: CASSFDRAPELEQYV. In nucleotides, the CDR3 is TGTGCCAGCAGCTTTGACAGGGCACCCGAGTTGGAGCAGTACGTC.

This clonotype was found many times. The chain combines TRBV7-9 with TRBJ2-1; tentative D call: TRBD2 (6 bases). The germline CDR1 and CDR2 sequences are SEHNR and FQNEAQ (reference sequence). CDR3 length: 15 amino acids. Between the trimmed V and J ends, which lost 2 bases and 5 bases, there was a span of 13 bases. For the CDR3, the DNA is TGTGCCAGCAGCTTACGGGGGTCGGGTGACAATGAGCAGTTCTTC. Its translation: CASSLRGSGDNEQFF.

This clonotype was seen repeatedly, ten times or more. The rearrangement joins TRBV7-9 to TRBJ2-1; TRBD2 aligns across 14 bases. V gave up 4 bases and J gave up 8 bases; unmatched junction bases: 4. The CDR3 runs to 15 residues. Germline values: CDR1 SEHNR, CDR2 FQNEAQ (reference sequence). CDR3 nucleotide sequence: TGTGCCAGCAGCTACCGACTAGCGGGGGGGGATGAGCAGTTCTTC. Amino acids: CASSYRLAGGDEQFF.

This clonotype appeared many times. V usage is TRBV6-2 or TRBV6-3 and J usage is TRBJ2-1, with D possibly being TRBD1 (6 bases). CDR3 size: 16 residues. Trimming shortened V by 1 base and J by 8 bases, and 18 bases separated the two germline ends. CDR1 is MNHEY and CDR2 is SVGEGT in the germline V gene. CDR3 nucleotide sequence: TGTGCCAGCAGTTACTGTGCGGACAGCTCCATCGATGAGCAGTTCTTC. Translation: CASSYCADSSIDEQFF.

The chain is built from TRBV9 and TRBJ2-5; D ambiguous. Trimming removed 1 base at V and 2 bases at J, with 6 bases between. The CDR3 covers 13 residues. Germline CDR1 SGDLS, CDR2 YYNGEE. This CDR3 is CASSVSIQETQYF. The CDR3 coding sequence is TGTGCCAGCAGCGTAAGCATTCAAGAGACCCAGTACTTC.

Many counts were recorded for this clonotype. The chain recombines TRBV7-3 with TRBJ2-3; D could derive from TRBD1 or TRBD2 (6 bases each). From germline, CDR1 is SGHTA and CDR2 FQGTGA. The CDR3 consists of 16 residues. Trimming shortened V by 5 bases and J by 1 base, and 16 bases separated the two germline ends. As DNA, the CDR3 is TGTGCCAGCAGCGCAAGGGGGGTGACAGGCACAGATACGCAGTATTTT. Protein: CASSARGVTGTDTQYF.

This clonotype came up a few times. The CDR3 region is CASSRNRGWTEAFF. The CDR3 DNA reads as TGTGCCAGCAGCCGAAACAGGGGTTGGACTGAAGCTTTCTTT. The gene calls are TRBV7-9 and TRBJ1-1; 7 bases map to TRBD1. Looked up from germline, CDR1 is SEHNR and CDR2 is FQNEAQ (reference sequence). The CDR3 is 14 residues long. After removal of 5 bases from V and 5 bases from J, the junction contained 8 bases not matched to a gene.

The chain has TRBV18 and TRBJ1-1, with 7 bases aligning to TRBD1. The germline V gene encodes CDR1 KGHSH and CDR2 LQKENI. The CDR3 contains 15 residues. Trimming at V came to 3 bases and at J to 2 bases, leaving 6 bases not matched to a gene. The DNA of the CDR3 is TGTGCCAGCTCACCCCTCAGGGGGGGTAACACTGAAGCTTTCTTT. Protein sequence: CASSPLRGGNTEAFF.

The chain joins TRBV5-1 to TRBJ1-5; D might be TRBD1 (6 bases). Germline V gene data show CDR1 as SGHRS and CDR2 as YFSETQ. The germline V and J ends were trimmed by 1 base and 4 bases, with 12 bases remaining between them. The CDR3 is 15 residues long. CDR3 sequence (DNA): TGCGCCAGCAGCTTGACCCTGGACAGTAATCAGCCCCAGCATTTT. Its protein product is CASSLTLDSNQPQHF.

This clonotype was found many times. The chain is built from TRBV5-1 and TRBJ2-1; D is tentatively TRBD1 or TRBD2 (5 bases each). The length of the CDR3 is 13 residues. V lost 5 bases and J lost 12, with 18 bases in between. Germline V gene lookup returns CDR1 SGHRS and CDR2 YFSETQ. The CDR3 DNA follows: TGCGCCAGCAGGACCCCACCCGGGGCACGGCAGTTCTTC. Residues: CASRTPPGARQFF.

This clonotype has just a few counts. V is TRBV4-2 and J is TRBJ2-1; TRBD1 or TRBD2 may be the D gene (5 bases each). V lost 3 bases and J lost 4, with 13 bases in between. The CDR3 spans 15 residues. Per germline, CDR1 LGHNA and CDR2 YNFKEQ. The CDR3 nucleotides read TGTGCCAGCAGCCAGCCGGGACCAGCTTACAATGAGCAGTTCTTC. As protein: CASSQPGPAYNEQFF.

This clonotype was detected only a few times. The chain combines TRBV4-2 with TRBJ2-3, with D unclear. With 1 base removed from V and 6 bases from J, the gap between germline ends came to 11 bases. The germline CDR1 and CDR2 sequences are LGHNA and YNFKEQ. The CDR3 sequence is 14 residues long. The CDR3 sequence: CASSQGSSADTQYF. The CDR3 coding sequence is TGTGCCAGCAGCCAAGGTTCTAGTGCCGATACGCAGTATTTT.